What follows is one T cell receptor beta chain and its context. This clonotype was detected a few times. Its antigen remains unidentified. Per-base quality was not reported, and no clone a single base away is much larger than it. The protocol used for the library was PCR. Sequencing used an Illumina HiSeq 2500. Molecular barcoding was employed in the preparation of TCR libraries, with unique molecular identifiers being used to normalize TCRbeta repertoire quantification. The public sequencing data were trimmed at Q25 with fastp and processed into clonotypes with MiXCR by TCRdb, which kept only in-frame beta chains. Here each entry gathers all rows of one CDR3 protein and keeps the most common genes and DNA. This sample gives 500,000 to 750,000 distinct CDR3 sequences in total; 10% to 15% of them show up just once. The top ten hold around 2.2% of the sample. The sample's treatment or condition label is to be understood as: allogeneic hematopoietic cell transplantation with graft depleted of TCRalphabeta T cells and CD19 B cells. Transplant recipients were children who received TCRalphabeta/CD19-depleted allogeneic hematopoietic cell grafts.

This specimen comes from a study of T-cell reconstitution after alpha-beta-depleted transplantation in children (dated by TCRdb to the mid-2010s). A note on the overall study: T-cell immune reconstitution after TCRalphabeta/CD19-depleted allogeneic hematopoietic cell transplantation in children was quantitatively tracked in the study by means of TCR repertoire profiling.

Summary of the overall study and its limitations: In some patients, high TCRbeta diversity at day 60 was attributed to recipient T cells and intrathymic progenitors that had survived conditioning. The frequencies of hyperexpanded clones fell over the following months, and after one year, T-cell counts and TCRbeta diversity were mostly attributed to newly produced T cells. About two months after transplant, the apparently early recovery of alphabetaT-cell counts reportedly depended on just several hundred clones that had expanded rapidly and came from non-depleted graft cells.

The V and J ends are trimmed by 1 base and 8 bases, leaving 12 bases between them. From the cysteine up to the phenylalanine, the CDR3 has a length of 14 residues. Just CDR3 DNA is preserved here, 42 bases in frame from base 1. CDR1 and CDR2 are read off the germline V gene (reference sequence) as LGHDT and YNNKEL. The rearrangement joined TRBV3-1 to TRBJ2-1, with no reliable assignment of the D segment. The receptor's source is a male patient younger than 18 who had a stem cell transplant for acute myeloid leukemia, so the T cells may come from the graft donor. Here the sequenced sample was PBMCs, mostly from graft donor cells, taken 360 days after TCRalphabeta/CD19-depleted stem cell transplant. This receptor carries the CDR3 CASSQGPIDDEQFF. The DNA sequence is as follows: TGTGCCAGCAGCCAAGGCCCGATTGACGATGAGCAGTTCTTC.